Listed here is a single T cell receptor beta chain. This clonotype was counted only a few times. This clone's antigen is unknown. The sample holds no much larger clone one base away, and base qualities are not on file. Sequencer: Illumina HiSeq 1500. The public reads were run again by TCRdb, first through fastp at Q25 and then through MiXCR, and only productive beta chains were kept. Every entry covers one CDR3 protein and lists the most common genes and DNA from its rows. For this sample the table gives about 150,000 distinct CDR3 sequences, of which roughly a sixth were detected only once. The ten largest clones add up to around a sixth of the sample. This entry is derived from a study of T cell repertoires in cytomegalovirus infection (dated by TCRdb to the late 2010s). About the investigation overall: The HLA type of each donor mattered for the analysis, because public TCR beta signatures pointed to carriage of CMV infection along with the matching HLA type. Overall study outcomes, separate from this receptor: Cumulative frequency of public TCR beta family members discriminated carriers of CMV infection plus the relevant HLA type in this cohort and an independent approximately 360-donor cohort. In the ex vivo response, HLA-C-restricted CMV-specific TCR beta clonotypes were dominant, and in two of eight donors the single most frequent clonotype came from this HLA-C-restricted group.

The TCR originated in a human donor in good health (CMV status not recorded). Some clones in this sample may be carry-over from other donors' samples. Sequenced input: CD8+ T cells from PBMCs.

The sequenced DNA is TGTGCCAGCAGTCCTTCGTATACCGGATTACCGGGACAGACAAGTTTTAACTATGGCTACACCTTC. Its translation is CASSPSYTGLPGQTSFNYGYTF. The chain links TRBV6-2 or TRBV6-3 with TRBJ1-2; 7 central bases correspond to TRBD1. For this chain, trimming is 5 bases at the V end and 1 base at the J end, and the number of junction bases without a gene match is 28. The CDR3 sequence holds 22 residues, the cysteine and phenylalanine included. CDR3 DNA only is kept here, 66 bases in frame from base 1. The germline V gene gives CDR1 as MNHEY and CDR2 as SVGEGT.